This TCR beta chain was profiled in a study of blood T cells in healthy people across ages. Isolating PBMCs gave at least 6 million of these cells per sample. CDR3 length: 14 residues. V was pared by 7 bases and J by 0 bases, with 16 bases between. Germline CDR1 and CDR2: SQVTM and ANQGSEA. For the second PCR, which ran for roughly 6 to 11 cycles, a sample-barcoded 5' primer and a J-beta primer mix were used. A single record per CDR3 protein comes from TCRdb applying MiXCR to the 5' RACE reads. The sample lists about 970,000 distinct CDR3 sequences; around 54% were seen once. This clonotype was picked up a small number of times.

The V and J genes are TRBV29-1 and TRBJ2-7; D might be TRBD1 (6 bases). Sequencing used blood. This TCR was sampled from a woman aged 55-69 years in good health. CDR3 in amino acids: CSARTAKSSYEQYF. In DNA form, the CDR3 reads TGCAGCGCACGGACAGCGAAGTCCTCCTACGAGCAGTACTTC.